A single sample gave rise to the 10 T cell receptor beta chains below, sequenced in a study of tumor-infiltrating lymphocytes in primary liver carcinoma. TCR beta cDNA was prepared out of roughly 0.5 ug total RNA by means of a constant-region primer. Libraries of TCR beta came from three nested multiplex PCR rounds with slightly modified ARM-PCR. TRBV1-TRBV30 forward primers paired with a C-beta reverse primer drove the first two PCR rounds, roughly 10 cycles each. MiXCR, applied by TCRdb to the multiplex PCR reads, yields one record per CDR3 protein. The data show about 320,000 distinct CDR3 sequences, roughly 60% seen once. The study extracted blood RNA from unsorted whole blood and also extracted germline DNA. The specimen was peripheral blood. These receptors all stem from a middle-aged man with primary liver carcinoma and hepatitis B virus infection.

The chain joins TRBV5-1 to TRBJ2-2, with 9 bases lining up with TRBD1. V dropped 6 bases and J dropped 7; count of bases not matched to a gene: 7. CDR1 and CDR2 from the germline V gene are SGHRS and YFSETQ. The CDR3 runs 14 residues. The CDR3 DNA sequence: TGCGCCAGCAAAAGGACAGGGGTAAACGGGGAGCTGTTTTTT. The encoded protein is CASKRTGVNGELFF.

On this clonotype itself: One junction end does not reproduce the germline sequence, and a read error may be involved. The genes are TRBV6-2 or TRBV6-3 and TRBJ1-5; TRBD1 aligns across 8 bases. This CDR3 is built from 20 residues. The germline gives CDR1 MNHEY, CDR2 SVGEGT. CDR3 protein: CACSPYSRDRMPYSNQPQHF. The CDR3 coding sequence is TGTGCCTGCAGTCCATACTCTCGGGACAGGATGCCCTATAGCAATCAGCCCCAGCATTTT.

The rearrangement links TRBV18 to TRBJ2-7; 9 positions agree with TRBD2. Trimming took 6 bases from V and 4 from J; bases not matched to a gene: 13. Per the germline V gene, CDR1 is KGHSH and CDR2 is LQKENI. This CDR3 region has 16 residues. DNA for the CDR3: TGTGCCAGCTCGAGCTCTAGCGGGACCTTCACATACGAGCAGTACTTC. Amino acid sequence: CASSSSSGTFTYEQYF.

Regarding this clonotype: An end of the junction differs from the germline gene, which may be a read error. J is TRBJ2-7 and V is TRBV11-2, with D unresolved. Looked up from germline, CDR1 is SGHAT and CDR2 is FQNNGV. This CDR3 contains 17 residues. CDR3 DNA sequence: TGTGCCAGCAGCCCGATAGACGGCTCACGCAAAAGATACGAGCAGAACTTT. Residues: CASSPIDGSRKRYEQNF.

With respect to this clonotype: A read error may explain this, as a much larger clone is one base away. The rearrangement joins TRBV4-1 to TRBJ1-2, with 8 bases identical to TRBD1. Germline loops: CDR1 MGHRA, CDR2 YSYEKL. The CDR3 runs 17 residues. The CDR3 nucleotides are TGCGCCAACAGCCAAGGGACAGGACCCCTAGGGAACTATGGCTACACCTTC. As protein: CANSQGTGPLGNYGYTF.

Comment on this clonotype: At one end the junction does not follow the germline gene, possibly because of a read error. The chain carries TRBV6-6 and TRBJ1-6; D is ambiguous. The germline CDR1 and CDR2 sequences are MNHNY and SVGAGI (reference sequence). CDR3 length: 14 residues. The chain's CDR3 is CASSYLGQTTLLHF. The DNA of the CDR3 is TGTGCCAGCAGTTACCTCGGCCAGACAACACTCCTCCATTTT.

With respect to this clonotype: A much larger clone is a single base away; this may be a read error. The gene calls are TRBV5-5 and TRBJ2-2; D uncertain. The CDR3 contains 16 residues. Germline lookup yields CDR1 SGHKS and CDR2 YYEKEE (reference sequence). Written as DNA, the CDR3 is TGTACCAGCAGCTTGGAGATACGGACGGTCACCGGGGAGCTGTTTTTT. Its translation: CTSSLEIRTVTGELFF.

This clonotype was detected only once. This chain joins TRBV11-1 and TRBJ2-1; the match to TRBD2 covers 8 bases. V trimming: 6 bases; J trimming: 0 bases; junction bases outside the gene matches: 1. The CDR3 contains 14 residues. Germline V lookup: CDR1 SGHAT, CDR2 FQDESV (reference sequence). Here the CDR3 reads CASRAGGSYNEQFF. As DNA, the CDR3 is TGTGCCAGCAGGGCGGGGGGCTCCTACAATGAGCAGTTCTTC.

The table lists this clonotype with a few counts. V gene TRBV4-1 combines with J gene TRBJ2-1; D may be TRBD1 or TRBD2 (5 bases each). The germline gives CDR1 MGHRA, CDR2 YSYEKL. The CDR3 sequence is 13 residues long. V shed 0 bases and J shed 7 bases, with 7 bases lying between them. DNA for the CDR3: TGCGCCAGCAGCCAAGAGGGGGAAAATGAGCAGTTCTTC. Protein product: CASSQEGENEQFF.

This clonotype came up once. One junction end does not reproduce the germline sequence, and a read error may be involved. The V and J genes are TRBV6-5 and TRBJ2-2, with 10 bases fitting TRBD2. This CDR3 has 15 residues. Germline V gene data show CDR1 as MNHEY and CDR2 as SVGAGI. The CDR3 DNA reads TGTGCCAGCAGTTTGGGACTAGCGAACACCGGGGAGCTGCCTTTT. It yields the protein CASSLGLANTGELPF.